This passage covers 26 T cell receptor beta chains from one sample sequenced in a study of blood T cell repertoires in COVID-19. Using immunoSEQ multiplex PCR, the repertoire was profiled, and TCRdb retains in-frame clones only, with some absent. The table has a few hundred thousand clones, around 83% seen once. What was sequenced was peripheral blood. Receptor source: a woman in her 70s with COVID-19, enrolled during active disease.

This chain uses TRBV19 with TRBJ1-3; tentative D call: TRBD1 (6 bases). The CDR3 extends over 14 amino acids. V was clipped by 5 bases and J by 6 bases, with 14 bases between them. In germline, CDR1 is LNHDA, CDR2 SQIVND (reference sequence). The CDR3 coding sequence is TGTGCCAGTAGTTTCGACAGGCCTGAAAACACCATATATTTT. As protein: CASSFDRPENTIYF.

This chain joins TRBV5-5 and TRBJ1-5, with 7 bases fitting TRBD1. CDR1 and CDR2 (germline): SGHKS, YYEKEE (reference sequence). V shed 4 bases and J 6 bases; nucleotides not matched to a gene: 7. There are 14 residues in the CDR3. The CDR3 DNA sequence: TGTGCCAGCAGCCGACAGGGTGAAGGTCAGCCCCAGCATTTT. It is translated as CASSRQGEGQPQHF.

Remarks on this clone: Sequence at one end of the junction differs from germline and may be a read error. V gene TRBV4-3 combines with J gene TRBJ1-6; 7 positions agree with TRBD1. The germline CDR1 and CDR2 sequences are LGHNA and YSLEER. The CDR3 spans 18 residues. The CDR3 bases are TGCGCCAGCAGCCAAGATTTACCCACAGGGGCCTACAATTCACCCCTCCACTTT. It encodes CASSQDLPTGAYNSPLHF.

The chain couples TRBV28 to TRBJ1-2; 7 bases are shared with TRBD1. The CDR3 has 13 residues. V was pared by 5 bases and J by 3 bases, with 3 bases of the junction left unmatched. Per germline, CDR1 MDHEN and CDR2 SYDVKM. DNA of the CDR3: TGTGCCAGCAGTCCGGGACAGCACTATGGCTACACCTTC. This codes for CASSPGQHYGYTF.

This clone was detected only once. The chain has TRBV28 and TRBJ1-4, with D hard to call. Germline-derived CDR1 and CDR2 are MDHEN and SYDVKM. Trimming cost V 5 bases and J 0 bases, with 7 bases left between them. The CDR3 loop spans 14 amino acids. Here the CDR3 DNA reads TGTGCCAGCAGTCCGGGGACAACTAATGAAAAACTGTTTTTT. Protein: CASSPGTTNEKLFF.

V gene TRBV30 combines with J gene TRBJ2-5, with 12 positions matching TRBD2. Germline values: CDR1 GTSNPN, CDR2 SVGIG (reference sequence). Trimming took 5 bases from V and 5 from J; bases not matched to a gene: 0. CDR3 length equals 12 residues. CDR3 sequence: CAWGTSGETQYF. CDR3 DNA: TGTGCCTGGGGGACTAGCGGGGAGACCCAGTACTTC.

The CDR3 is CASSGGRAYEAFF. CDR3 nucleotide sequence: TGTGCCAGCAGTGGGGGGAGAGCGTATGAAGCTTTCTTT. The chain has TRBV27 and TRBJ1-1, with a possible D match to TRBD1 (5 bases). V was shortened by 5 bases and J by 7 bases, with 14 bases between the two germline ends. In germline, CDR1 is MNHEY, CDR2 SMNVEV (reference sequence). The CDR3 runs to 13 residues.

The rearrangement joins TRBV9 to TRBJ2-3; D possibly corresponds to TRBD2 (6 bases). This CDR3 has 14 residues. Trimming stripped 4 bases from V and 5 bases from J, with 14 bases between. Germline V gene sequence: CDR1 SGDLS, CDR2 YYNGEE. Here the CDR3 DNA reads TGTGCCAGCAGCTCACGGACCGGGGGAGATACGCAGTATTTT. This codes for CASSSRTGGDTQYF. The variable domain in full, completed from reference TRBV9 and TRBJ2-3, reads DSGVTQTPKHLITATGQRVTLRCSPRSGDLSVYWYQQSLDQGLQFLIQYYNGEERAKGNILERFSAQQFPDLHSELNLSSLELGDSALYFCASSSRTGGDTQYFGPGTRLTVL.

There are a few counts of this clone. The CDR3 region is CASNWNTEAFF. CDR3 nucleotides: TGTGCCAGCAACTGGAACACTGAAGCTTTCTTT. The chain combines TRBV7-2 with TRBJ1-1; D call uncertain. Germline V lookup: CDR1 SGHTA, CDR2 FQGNSA. This CDR3 contains 11 residues. The germline V and J ends were trimmed by 7 bases and 1 base, with 4 bases remaining between them.

In regard to this clone: One end of the junction is discordant with germline, which a read error may explain. The chain uses TRBV20-1 and TRBJ1-1, with D unclear. Germline-derived CDR1 and CDR2 are DFQATT and SNEGSKA (reference sequence). CDR3 length equals 11 residues. The CDR3 sequence is CSAIGNAEAFF. The CDR3 DNA is TGCAGTGCTATCGGGAACGCTGAAGCTTTCTTT.

The rearrangement joins TRBV10-3 to TRBJ2-7, with a possible D match to TRBD1 (6 bases). Germline lookup yields CDR1 ENHRY and CDR2 SYGVKD. This CDR3 comprises 15 residues. V was clipped by 3 bases and J by 3 bases, with 15 bases between them. As DNA, the CDR3 is TGTGCCATCAGTGATTCCAGGGGCCTTCTCTACGAGCAGTACTTC. Protein: CAISDSRGLLYEQYF.

This clone was counted only a few times. The rearrangement links TRBV4-1 to TRBJ1-3; 7 bases are a match to TRBD1. V gave up 1 base and J gave up 3 bases; unmatched junction bases: 3. From germline, CDR1 is MGHRA and CDR2 YSYEKL. This CDR3 comprises 15 residues. Here the CDR3 reads CASSQGHRGGNTIYF. The CDR3 coding sequence is TGCGCCAGCAGCCAAGGGCACAGGGGTGGAAACACCATATATTTT.

This rearrangement joins TRBV6-6 to TRBJ1-2, with 10 bases lining up with TRBD1. The germline gives CDR1 MNHNY, CDR2 SVGAGI (reference sequence). This CDR3 comprises 13 residues. Unmatched junction bases numbered 7, after V lost 5 bases and J lost 10 bases. The CDR3 reads CASSGTGASYYTF. CDR3 nucleotide sequence: TGTGCCAGCAGTGGGACAGGGGCGAGCTACTACACCTTC.

A single count supports this clone. The chain combines TRBV3-1 (or the pseudogene TRBV3-2) with TRBJ2-3, with TRBD1 matching 9 bases. The trim removed 4 bases at V and 3 bases at J, leaving 5 bases unmatched. CDR1 is LGHDT and CDR2 is YNNKEL in the germline V gene (reference sequence). The CDR3 runs 15 residues. For the CDR3, the DNA is TGTGCCAGCAGCCCGACAGGGGGTCGGACAGATACGCAGTATTTT. Protein product: CASSPTGGRTDTQYF.

This rearrangement joins TRBV5-4 to TRBJ2-6; weak D call: TRBD2 (7 bases). The CDR3 is made up of 15 amino acids. Germline V gene sequence: CDR1 SGHNT, CDR2 YYREEE (reference sequence). The V and J ends lost 4 bases and 2 bases respectively, with 10 bases between them. The chain's CDR3 is CASSRGAAGANVLTF. The CDR3 nucleotides read TGTGCCAGCAGCCGGGGGGCAGCTGGGGCCAACGTCCTGACTTTC.

The CDR3 sequence: CASGDRKEQFF. The CDR3 coding sequence is TGTGCCAGCGGGGACAGGAAAGAGCAGTTCTTC. This sequence joins TRBV27 and TRBJ2-1, with 8 bases identical to TRBD1. This CDR3 spans 11 amino acids. Trimming removed 8 bases from V and 10 bases from J; junction bases left unmatched: 4. Germline CDR1 reads MNHEY; CDR2 reads SMNVEV (reference sequence).

The chain combines TRBV18 with TRBJ1-5; 7 bases are a match to TRBD1. Trimming at V came to 5 bases and at J to 7 bases, leaving 11 bases not matched to a gene. The germline V gene encodes CDR1 KGHSH and CDR2 LQKENI. The CDR3 covers 15 residues. CDR3 DNA sequence: TGTGCCAGCTCAGAGTCGACAGGGTTAAGCCAGCCCCAGCATTTT. Translation gives CASSESTGLSQPQHF.

The chain's CDR3 is CSVVQGVTEAFF. Written as DNA, the CDR3 is TGCAGCGTTGTACAGGGGGTCACTGAAGCTTTCTTT. This rearrangement joins TRBV29-1 to TRBJ1-1; 8 nucleotides align to TRBD1. Germline loops: CDR1 SQVTM, CDR2 ANQGSEA. V lost 4 bases and J lost 4; bases outside the gene matches: 2. The CDR3 runs 12 residues. The variable domain in full, with the rest retrieved from reference TRBV29-1 and TRBJ1-1, is SAVISQKPSRDICQRGTSLTIQCQVDSQVTMMFWYRQQPGQSLTLIATANQGSEATYESGFVIDKFPISRPNLTFSTLTVSNMSPEDSSIYLCSVVQGVTEAFFGQGTRLTVV.

The V gene is TRBV4-3, the J gene TRBJ2-1; 14 bases match TRBD2. With V trimmed by 1 base and J by 7 bases, 3 bases remained unmatched. CDR1 is LGHNA, CDR2 YSLEER, per germline. CDR3 length equals 16 residues. CDR3 DNA: TGCGCCAGCAGCCAAGTGACTAGCGGGAGGGGAAATGAGCAGTTCTTC. It encodes CASSQVTSGRGNEQFF.

V and J are TRBV5-8 and TRBJ1-2, with D possibly TRBD1 on 6 matching bases. V dropped 3 bases and J dropped 12 bases, with 18 bases sitting between them. The CDR3 extends over 13 amino acids. Germline V gene lookup returns CDR1 SGHTS and CDR2 YDEGEE. DNA for the CDR3: TGTGCCAGCAGCTACTACAGGGTCGGTGACAACACCTTC. Protein sequence: CASSYYRVGDNTF.

This chain connects TRBV7-9 to TRBJ2-2; TRBD1 agrees at 7 bases. Germline V gene sequence: CDR1 SEHNR, CDR2 FQNEAQ (reference sequence). J was trimmed by 3 bases and V by 4 bases; bases with no gene match: 14. The CDR3 has 18 residues. In nucleotides, the CDR3 is TGTGCCAGCAGCTGGCCCGACCAACGACAGGGAGACACCGGGGAGCTGTTTTTT. As protein: CASSWPDQRQGDTGELFF.

The V and J genes are TRBV7-3 and TRBJ2-7; 8 bases align to TRBD2. The germline V gene encodes CDR1 SGHTA and CDR2 FQGTGA. CDR3 length: 16 residues. The V gene end was trimmed by 5 bases and the J gene end by 3 bases; junction bases not matched to a gene: 12. DNA for the CDR3: TGTGCCAGCAGCGGAACCGTCACTAGCGGAGTCTACGAGCAGTACTTC. This sequence encodes CASSGTVTSGVYEQYF.

The V gene is TRBV9, the J gene TRBJ1-2; D unresolved. This CDR3 comprises 15 residues. Germline CDR1 reads SGDLS; CDR2 reads YYNGEE. Trimming left V 5 bases short and J 1 base short, with 15 bases between. CDR3 sequence (DNA): TGTGCCAGCAGTCTACTTGTGAGTTTTAACTATGGCTACACCTTC. It is translated as CASSLLVSFNYGYTF. The full variable domain, in which reference TRBV9 and TRBJ1-2 provide the parts outside the CDR3, is DSGVTQTPKHLITATGQRVTLRCSPRSGDLSVYWYQQSLDQGLQFLIQYYNGEERAKGNILERFSAQQFPDLHSELNLSSLELGDSALYFCASSLLVSFNYGYTFGSGTRLTVV.

This clone appeared a single time. The chain combines TRBV5-1 with TRBJ2-5, with unresolved D. Trimming pared 0 bases from V and 1 base from J, leaving 10 bases between. This CDR3 has 15 amino acids. Germline V gene data show CDR1 as SGHRS and CDR2 as YFSETQ. DNA for the CDR3: TGCGCCAGCAGCTTGGCCCTTACAGCCCAAGAGACCCAGTACTTC. It encodes CASSLALTAQETQYF.

This rearrangement joins TRBV5-6 to TRBJ2-7, with TRBD2 matching 8 bases. The CDR3 loop spans 18 amino acids. V shed 2 bases and J 3 bases; nucleotides not matched to a gene: 16. Per germline, CDR1 SGHDT and CDR2 YYEEEE. The CDR3 sequence is CASSFSLAGTSGGYEQYF. CDR3 DNA sequence: TGTGCCAGCAGCTTCTCTCTAGCGGGCACCTCCGGGGGCTACGAGCAGTACTTC.

The CDR3 nucleotides are TGTGCCAGTAGTATAGATCCGCGACAGGGCTACGAGCAGTACTTC. This encodes CASSIDPRQGYEQYF. The chain joins TRBV19 to TRBJ2-7; 7 bases line up with TRBD1. This CDR3 region has 15 residues. With V trimmed by 0 bases and J by 3 bases, 5 bases remained unmatched. The germline CDR1 and CDR2 sequences are LNHDA and SQIVND (reference sequence).